This is a list of T cell receptor beta chains from one sample in a study of T cells in localized non-small cell lung cancer. Assay used: immunoSEQ multiplex PCR; TCRdb lists only in-frame clones, some missing. The sample lists around 30,000 clones; roughly 78% were seen once. Specimen: peripheral blood, collected before any cancer treatment. Source of these receptors: a male donor at least 60 years old with stage III squamous cell lung carcinoma. The CDR3 runs from the conserved cysteine through the conserved F or W. The D gene is left open where the match is weak. Only some rows state a clone size, as once, few, many or a class for expanded clones.

v_gene	abundance	d_gene	j_gene	CDR3aa	CDR3nt
TRBV7-2	.	.	TRBJ2-1	CASSKTTIREQFF	TGTGCCAGCAGCAAAACGACTATCAGAGAGCAGTTCTTC
TRBV19	.	.	TRBJ1-1	CASSIPPGVRGTFF	TGTGCCAGTAGTATTCCCCCAGGGGTCCGTGGAACTTTCTTT
TRBV5-1	.	TRBD1	TRBJ2-7	CASSFLGQGSYEQYF	TGCGCCAGCAGCTTCCTCGGACAGGGATCCTACGAGCAGTACTTC
TRBV7-3	.	TRBD2	TRBJ2-1	CASSIGGRVPYNEQFF	TGTGCCAGCAGCATCGGCGGGAGGGTCCCCTACAATGAGCAGTTCTTC
TRBV6-6	.	.	TRBJ2-1	CASSYSMARGEQFF	TGTGCCAGCAGTTACTCGATGGCGCGAGGTGAGCAGTTCTTC
TRBV7-9	.	.	TRBJ2-6	CASSLMGSGANVLTF	TGTGCCAGCAGCTTAATGGGGTCTGGGGCCAACGTCCTGACTTTC
TRBV28	.	TRBD2	TRBJ2-4	CASSLGLEDIQYF	TGTGCCAGCAGTCTCGGACTAGAGGACATTCAGTACTTC
TRBV4-3	.	TRBD1	TRBJ1-4	CASSPKQGQVEKLFF	TGCGCCAGCAGCCCGAAACAGGGGCAGGTTGAAAAACTGTTTTTT
TRBV7-2	.	.	TRBJ2-3	CASSLRLGEDTQYF	TGTGCCAGCAGCTTACGATTGGGGGAAGATACGCAGTATTTT
TRBV28	.	.	TRBJ2-3	CASSPHTDTQYF	TGTGCCAGCAGTCCTCACACAGATACGCAGTATTTT
TRBV7-8	.	TRBD1	TRBJ2-5	CASSLNRGAVETQYF	TGTGCCAGCAGTCTAAACAGGGGTGCAGTGGAGACCCAGTACTTC
TRBV27	few	.	TRBJ2-3	CASSLMDSGIPMDTQYF	TGTGCCAGCAGTTTGATGGACTCCGGGATTCCTATGGATACGCAGTATTTT
TRBV7-2	.	TRBD2	TRBJ2-7	CASSPRLAGLYEQYF	TGTGCCAGCAGCCCTAGACTAGCGGGGCTCTACGAGCAGTACTTC
TRBV14	.	.	TRBJ2-7	CASSQERGWEKYF	TGTGCCAGCAGCCAAGAGCGGGGTTGGGAAAAGTACTTC
TRBV25-1	.	.	TRBJ2-1	CASSEYKGMPYNEQFF	TGTGCCAGCAGTGAATATAAGGGGATGCCCTACAATGAGCAGTTCTTC
TRBV5-5	.	TRBD2	TRBJ2-4	CASSLGLAGGPRTKNIQYF	TGTGCCAGCAGCTTGGGACTAGCGGGGGGGCCGAGGACCAAAAACATTCAGTACTTC
TRBV2	.	.	TRBJ2-7	CASRGLSYEQYF	TGTGCCAGCAGGGGTCTATCCTACGAGCAGTACTTC
TRBV6-5	medium-sized	TRBD1	TRBJ2-7	CASSYSRGQGTYEQYF	TGTGCCAGCAGTTACTCGAGGGGACAGGGAACCTACGAGCAGTACTTC
TRBV6-1	once	.	TRBJ1-2	CASSEVVGGSYGYTF	TGTGCCAGCAGTGAAGTGGTCGGGGGTAGCTATGGCTACACCTTC
TRBV2	.	TRBD1	TRBJ1-5	CASKTTGVPQPQHF	TGTGCCAGCAAAACAACAGGGGTTCCTCAGCCCCAGCATTTT
TRBV11-2	.	.	TRBJ2-7	CASSLDGSPSYEQYF	TGTGCCAGCAGCTTAGATGGTAGCCCGTCCTACGAGCAGTACTTC
TRBV2	.	.	TRBJ2-5	CASKGSPETQYF	TGTGCCAGCAAGGGGTCCCCGGAGACCCAGTACTTC
TRBV6-6	.	.	TRBJ1-5	CASSYNPRANNQPQHF	TGTGCCAGCAGTTATAATCCCCGTGCTAACAATCAGCCCCAGCATTTT
TRBV19	.	.	TRBJ1-1	CASTTSSRGTEAFF	TGTGCCAGTACAACTTCGTCCCGGGGCACTGAAGCTTTCTTT
TRBV7-7	once	.	TRBJ2-6	CASSPGNSGANVLTF	TGTGCCAGCAGCCCAGGAAACTCTGGGGCCAACGTCCTGACTTTC
TRBV6-5	.	.	TRBJ2-7	CASSYSRTEAYEQYF	TGTGCCAGCAGTTACTCTAGGACAGAGGCCTACGAGCAGTACTTC
TRBV9	.	.	TRBJ2-2	CASSGGLSTAGELFF	TGTGCCAGCAGCGGAGGCCTTAGCACCGCCGGGGAGCTGTTTTTT
TRBV7-9	once	TRBD2	TRBJ2-5	CASSSDILAGGETQYF	TGTGCCAGCAGCTCGGACATACTAGCGGGGGGTGAGACCCAGTACTTC
TRBV7-8	.	TRBD1	TRBJ1-2	CASSLADRAGEPYGYTF	TGTGCCAGCAGCTTAGCGGACAGGGCTGGGGAGCCTTATGGCTACACCTTC
TRBV7-9	.	.	TRBJ1-5	CASSLAWDGITDQPQHF	TGTGCCAGCAGCTTAGCCTGGGATGGGATTACGGATCAGCCCCAGCATTTT
TRBV30	.	.	TRBJ2-7	CAWSLGREQYF	TGTGCCTGGAGTTTGGGGCGAGAGCAGTACTTC
TRBV2	.	TRBD1	TRBJ1-1	CASRSGTGVEAFF	TGTGCCAGCAGGAGCGGGACAGGGGTAGAAGCTTTCTTT
TRBV6-6	.	TRBD2	TRBJ2-1	CASSYRLAGDTEQFF	TGTGCCAGCAGTTACAGACTAGCGGGAGACACTGAGCAGTTCTTC
TRBV6-6	.	.	TRBJ1-2	CASSSRGRGYTF	TGTGCCAGCAGTTCCAGGGGCCGGGGCTACACCTTC
TRBV4-3	.	.	TRBJ1-2	CASSSNTVTRFLGGYTF	TGCGCCAGCAGCTCAAACACCGTGACGCGGTTCCTTGGTGGCTACACCTTC
TRBV30	.	TRBD2	TRBJ2-2	CAWSVSRDGLAGSFANTGELFF	TGTGCCTGGAGTGTCTCCCGAGACGGACTAGCGGGATCTTTCGCGAACACCGGGGAGCTGTTTTTT
TRBV29-1	.	.	TRBJ1-2	CSVTPAGSNYGYTF	TGCAGCGTCACGCCAGCAGGGAGTAACTATGGCTACACCTTC
TRBV6-1	few	.	TRBJ1-5	CASSEDSSGNQPQHF	TGTGCCAGCAGTGAGGACTCATCGGGAAATCAGCCCCAGCATTTT
TRBV11-2	.	TRBD2	TRBJ2-7	CASSLDFLGTSGSYEQYF	TGTGCCAGCAGCTTAGACTTCCTCGGGACTAGCGGCTCCTACGAGCAGTACTTC
TRBV19	few	TRBD1	TRBJ2-1	CASSGGWTGFNHEQFF	TGTGCCAGTAGTGGGGGGTGGACAGGGTTTAACCATGAGCAGTTCTTC
TRBV2	.	.	TRBJ2-2	CASSELGGQNTGELFF	TGTGCCAGCAGTGAATTGGGGGGACAGAACACCGGGGAGCTGTTTTTT
TRBV4-2	.	TRBD2	TRBJ2-2	CASSHFTSGRADTGELFF	TGTGCCAGCAGCCACTTCACTAGCGGGAGGGCCGACACCGGGGAGCTGTTTTTT
TRBV6-6	once	.	TRBJ2-1	CASSERWGIF	TGTGCCAGCAGTGAAAGATGGGGGATCTTC
TRBV2	once	TRBD1	TRBJ2-7	CASTIQPGQGVEQYF	TGTGCCAGTACTATCCAACCGGGACAGGGGGTCGAGCAGTACTTC
TRBV27	.	.	TRBJ1-1	CASSLSRGALMNTEAFF	TGTGCCAGCAGTTTATCGAGAGGCGCCCTCATGAACACTGAAGCTTTCTTT
TRBV6-6	.	.	TRBJ2-1	CASSPVVYNEQFF	TGTGCCAGCAGTCCGGTTGTATACAATGAGCAGTTCTTC